Listed below are T cell receptor beta chains from one sample, sequenced in a study of cytomegalovirus exposure and HLA in healthy donors. Assay: immunoSEQ multiplex PCR; the TCRdb copy retains only in-frame clones and omits some. The data show under 150,000 clones, around 84% seen once. Sequences were obtained from PBMCs. The source is a woman aged 40-49 years in good health and CMV-seronegative. Both conserved end residues are trimmed from each CDR3. The listing skips clone size in some rows; elsewhere it reads once, few, many or a size class.

V	size	J	CDR3
TRBV27	once	TRBJ2-6	ASRTGRGTGGGANVLT
TRBV27	-	TRBJ2-1	ASSSLSSYNEQF
TRBV7-9	-	TRBJ2-5	ASSLMGLAGY
TRBV10-3	-	TRBJ1-4	AISEFSRTIHQKLF
TRBV5-6	-	TRBJ1-1	ASSSTTGGRTEAF
TRBV29-1	-	TRBJ2-1	SVPTPGKGTNEQF
TRBV18	-	TRBJ2-7	ASSPPGLAAYEQY
TRBV5-5	few	TRBJ2-1	ASSSDGQKARPF
TRBV2	-	TRBJ2-7	ASSERKGQRYYEQY
TRBV19	once	TRBJ2-1	ASTGLAGDNNEQF
TRBV5-6	few	TRBJ2-3	ASSPRVDRTGRRTDTQY
TRBV19	once	TRBJ1-2	ASRWAVNDYGYT
TRBV7-9	-	TRBJ2-3	ASSSSLTSSGTDTQY
TRBV28	-	-	ASSRGGSSYNEQF
TRBV7-3	-	TRBJ2-1	ASSLESTYNEQF
TRBV5-4	-	TRBJ2-1	ASSLGAGGYNEQF
TRBV19	few	TRBJ1-2	ATHDYGYT
TRBV27	-	TRBJ2-1	ASSYRDRGRLVGNEQF
TRBV7-2	-	TRBJ2-1	ASSLEGGGYNEQF
TRBV28	once	-	ASTGGAQGYEQY
TRBV28	once	TRBJ2-3	ATRRGLAGGKWSTDTQY
TRBV2	-	TRBJ1-3	ASRIGPSYNSGNTIY
TRBV5-4	-	TRBJ2-5	ASSDRSGRGETQY
TRBV28	-	-	ASPNRDFSYEQY
TRBV7-9	-	TRBJ2-1	ASSPKLGQGQGMREQF
TRBV5-6	few	TRBJ1-6	ASSFFRGSPLH
TRBV21-1	-	TRBJ2-1	ASSSLAGALRNEQF
TRBV27	-	TRBJ1-4	ASSFLSRGEKLF
TRBV5-1	few	TRBJ2-7	ASRVPGQAYEQY
TRBV9	once	TRBJ2-7	ASSPSYVGPNEQY
TRBV7-2	once	TRBJ2-2	ASSVTGTNTGELF
TRBV6-5	once	TRBJ2-7	ASSYLLQGRKY
TRBV29-1	-	TRBJ2-7	SVVTGENFYEQY
TRBV6-1	-	TRBJ2-7	ASSTTVYEQY
TRBV5-6	-	TRBJ2-1	ASSYERDGHEQF
TRBV6-5	-	TRBJ1-5	ASSLGALSGPQH
TRBV9	-	TRBJ1-3	ASSVGDYSGNTIY
TRBV11-3	few	TRBJ1-5	ASSSITGKPMDNQPQH
TRBV28	few	TRBJ2-3	ASSHRLAGGTDTQY
TRBV5-5	-	TRBJ2-7	ASIRIGTIHEQY
TRBV19	-	TRBJ2-7	ASSIEGGRGRQY
TRBV14	once	TRBJ1-3	ASSTQGAAGNTIY
TRBV19	-	TRBJ2-3	ASSWSGRPPGTQY
TRBV5-1	-	TRBJ1-5	ASSFTPLGRSNQPQH
TRBV4-1	few	TRBJ2-1	ASSHPELGSNNEQF
TRBV5-1	once	TRBJ2-3	ASSSWTSGTDTQY
TRBV7-2	-	TRBJ2-7	ASSLGSFYSYEQY
TRBV11-2	once	TRBJ2-2	ASSLGGRELF
TRBV25-1	-	TRBJ2-1	ASSESRTRPSSYNEQF
TRBV10-1	-	TRBJ2-5	ASSDLRSQETQY
TRBV7-6	few	TRBJ2-6	ASSLGPSSGANVLT
TRBV5-4	-	TRBJ2-5	ASSFQAQETQY